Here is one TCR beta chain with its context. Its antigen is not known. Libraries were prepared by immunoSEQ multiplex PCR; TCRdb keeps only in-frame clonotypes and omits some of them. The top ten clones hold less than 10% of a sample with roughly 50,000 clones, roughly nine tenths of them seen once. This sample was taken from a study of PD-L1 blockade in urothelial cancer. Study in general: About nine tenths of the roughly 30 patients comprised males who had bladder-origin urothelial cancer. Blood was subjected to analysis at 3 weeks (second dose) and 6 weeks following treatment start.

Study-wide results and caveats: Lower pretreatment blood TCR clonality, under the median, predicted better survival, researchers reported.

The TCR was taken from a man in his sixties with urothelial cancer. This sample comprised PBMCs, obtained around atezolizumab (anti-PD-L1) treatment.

CDR3 protein: CASSYSGGVSDTQYF. The CDR3 nucleotides read TGTGCCAGCAGTTATAGCGGGGGGGTTTCAGATACGCAGTATTTT. The V call is TRBV6-6, the J call TRBJ2-3; the match to TRBD2 covers 11 bases. Germline V gene data show CDR1 as MNHNY and CDR2 as SVGAGI (reference sequence). The V gene end was trimmed by 3 bases and the J gene end by 4 bases; junction bases not matched to a gene: 3. This CDR3 comprises 15 residues.